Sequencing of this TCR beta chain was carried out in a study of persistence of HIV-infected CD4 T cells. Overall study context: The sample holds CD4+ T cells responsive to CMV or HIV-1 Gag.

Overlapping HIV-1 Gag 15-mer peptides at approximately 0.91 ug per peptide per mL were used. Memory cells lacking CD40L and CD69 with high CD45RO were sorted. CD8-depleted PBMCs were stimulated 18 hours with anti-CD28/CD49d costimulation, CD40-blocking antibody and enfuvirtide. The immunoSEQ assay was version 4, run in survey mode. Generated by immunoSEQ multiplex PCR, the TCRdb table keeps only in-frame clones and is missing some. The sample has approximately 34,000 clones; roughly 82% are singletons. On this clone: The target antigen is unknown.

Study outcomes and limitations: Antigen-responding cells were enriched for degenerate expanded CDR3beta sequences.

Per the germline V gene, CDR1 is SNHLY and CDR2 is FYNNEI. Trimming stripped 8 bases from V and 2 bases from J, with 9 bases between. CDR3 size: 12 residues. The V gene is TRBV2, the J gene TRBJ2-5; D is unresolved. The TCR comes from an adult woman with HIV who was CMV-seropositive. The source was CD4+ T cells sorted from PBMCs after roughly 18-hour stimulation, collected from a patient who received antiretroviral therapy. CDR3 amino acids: CASGQDQETQYF. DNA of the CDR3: TGTGCCAGCGGGCAGGATCAAGAGACCCAGTACTTC.